This TCR beta chain was documented in a study of glioma-infiltrating T cells after dendritic cell vaccination. Only a few counts were recorded for this clone. Time point denoted: after dendritic cell vaccination, including at tumor progression/relapse. The CDR3 is made up of 15 amino acids. Germline lookup yields CDR1 SEHNR and CDR2 FQNEAQ (reference sequence). With V trimmed by 5 bases and J by 5 bases, 10 bases remained unmatched. Measured with immunoSEQ multiplex PCR; TCRdb has only the in-frame clones, and not every one. The profile shows 55,000 to 75,000 clones, roughly 80% of them singletons. This clonotype was obtained from a human donor with glioblastoma. The sequences come from blood, collected after dendritic cell vaccination. The chain carries TRBV7-9 and TRBJ2-7; 9 positions agree with TRBD1. CDR3 sequence (DNA): TGTGCCAGCAGCCCCTCCGGGACAGGGAACCACGAGCAGTACTTC. Residues: CASSPSGTGNHEQYF.